One sample yielded the 27 T cell receptor beta chains listed below, sequenced in a study of graft-versus-host responses after intestinal transplantation. Their target antigens are unknown. Using immunoSEQ multiplex PCR, the repertoire was profiled, and TCRdb retains in-frame clones only, with some absent. The table records just over 70,000 clones, approximately 87% of them present only once. Material: unstimulated CD4+ T cells sorted from spleen or lymph node cells, obtained before transplant. The receptors come from a human donor who was the organ donor for an intestinal transplant.

This chain joins TRBV6-1 and TRBJ1-5; 8 bases map to TRBD1. CDR1 and CDR2 from the germline V gene are MNHNS and SASEGT. CDR3 length equals 14 residues. The ends lost 7 bases at V and 2 bases at J; junction bases unmatched: 4. The chain's CDR3 is CASNPGQGNQPQHF. DNA for the CDR3: TGTGCCAGCAACCCGGGACAGGGCAATCAGCCCCAGCATTTT.

The gene calls are TRBV29-1 and TRBJ2-5; 7 bases line up with TRBD2. The germline gives CDR1 SQVTM, CDR2 ANQGSEA. V was clipped by 4 bases and J by 1 base; unmatched bases: 3. The CDR3 has 13 amino acids. CDR3 protein: CSVGLAVQETQYF. CDR3 DNA: TGCAGCGTTGGGCTAGCGGTCCAAGAGACCCAGTACTTC.

The gene calls are TRBV2 and TRBJ1-2; possible D gene TRBD1, 5 bases. Germline assignment: CDR1 SNHLY and CDR2 FYNNEI. The CDR3 runs 15 residues. Trimming removed 3 bases at V and 0 bases at J, with 11 bases between. In DNA form, the CDR3 reads TGTGCCAGCAGTGACAGGGAACGAACTAACTATGGCTACACCTTC. It encodes CASSDRERTNYGYTF. Combining the CDR3 with reference TRBV2 and TRBJ1-2 gives the whole variable domain EPEVTQTPSHQVTQMGQEVILRCVPISNHLYFYWYRQILGQKVEFLVSFYNNEISEKSEIFDDQFSVERPDGSNFTLKIRSTKLEDSAMYFCASSDRERTNYGYTFGSGTRLTVV.

This clone was detected only once. V usage is TRBV5-1 and J usage is TRBJ2-2, with 7 bases fitting TRBD2. The CDR3 extends over 16 amino acids. Germline values: CDR1 SGHRS, CDR2 YFSETQ. V was pared by 1 base and J by 5 bases, with 8 bases of the junction left unmatched. CDR3 sequence: CASSLREGPRTGELFF. CDR3 nucleotide sequence: TGCGCCAGCAGCTTGAGGGAGGGCCCGAGGACCGGGGAGCTGTTTTTT.

A few counts support this clone. The V call is TRBV19, the J call TRBJ1-2, with TRBD1 matching over 8 bases. This CDR3 has 15 amino acids. After removal of 6 bases from V and 4 bases from J, the junction contained 10 bases not matched to a gene. Per germline, CDR1 LNHDA and CDR2 SQIVND (reference sequence). CDR3 amino acids: CASRRDRGETYGYTF. Here the CDR3 DNA reads TGTGCCAGTAGAAGAGACAGGGGCGAAACCTATGGCTACACCTTC.

The chain combines TRBV5-1 with TRBJ1-1; D is unresolved. Between the trimmed V and J ends, which lost 0 bases and 4 bases, there was a span of 10 bases. CDR1 is SGHRS, CDR2 YFSETQ, per germline. The CDR3 loop spans 14 amino acids. The CDR3 reads CASSLGPGSTEAFF. CDR3 in DNA: TGCGCCAGCAGCTTGGGACCGGGGAGCACTGAAGCTTTCTTT.

The chain couples TRBV28 to TRBJ2-5; 11 nucleotides align to TRBD1. The trim removed 5 bases at V and 5 bases at J, leaving 7 bases unmatched. CDR1 is MDHEN and CDR2 is SYDVKM in the germline V gene. This CDR3 comprises 15 residues. CDR3 sequence: CASSAGTGGRETQYF. CDR3 DNA: TGTGCCAGCAGTGCCGGGACAGGGGGTCGGGAGACCCAGTACTTC.

V and J are TRBV6-4 and TRBJ1-1; D is perhaps TRBD1 (6 bases). V dropped 6 bases and J dropped 5 bases, with 10 bases sitting between them. The germline V gene has CDR1 MRHNA and CDR2 SNTAGT. The CDR3 has 12 amino acids. The CDR3 loop is CASRGAGTEAFF. For the CDR3, the DNA is TGTGCCAGCAGGGGGGCGGGTACTGAAGCTTTCTTT.

V and J are TRBV28 and TRBJ1-2, with D maybe TRBD1 (5 bases). Germline CDR1 is MDHEN and CDR2 is SYDVKM. The germline V and J ends were trimmed by 7 bases and 3 bases, with 9 bases remaining between them. The CDR3 is made up of 12 amino acids. For the CDR3, the DNA is TGTGCCAGCAATGGGGCGGACTATGGCTACACCTTC. This translates into CASNGADYGYTF.

The gene calls are TRBV4-1 and TRBJ2-5; 11 nucleotides align to TRBD2. The J segment lost 4 bases and the V segment lost 0 bases, leaving 10 bases of the junction unmatched. Germline V lookup: CDR1 MGHRA, CDR2 YSYEKL. The CDR3 contains 18 residues. The CDR3: CASSQDLGSGGGGETQYF. CDR3 sequence (DNA): TGCGCCAGCAGCCAAGATCTGGGTAGCGGGGGGGGAGGAGAGACCCAGTACTTC.

The genes are TRBV7-9 and TRBJ2-5; D may be TRBD1 (5 bases). CDR1 and CDR2 from the germline V gene are SEHNR and FQNEAQ (reference sequence). The V and J ends lost 5 bases and 2 bases respectively, with 12 bases between them. This CDR3 is built from 14 residues. The CDR3 bases are TGTGCCAGCAGCCAAGGCCAGGGTCAAGAGACCCAGTACTTC. Amino acids: CASSQGQGQETQYF.

This clone was picked up a small number of times. The chain joins TRBV16 to TRBJ1-6; perhaps TRBD1 as D (6 bases). Per the germline V gene, CDR1 is KGHSY and CDR2 is FQNENV. The CDR3 has 15 residues. V lost 7 bases and J 6 bases, leaving 16 bases between the germline ends. CDR3 nucleotides: TGTGCCAGCAACTCCTACAGGGCGCTTAATTCACCCCTCCACTTT. It yields the protein CASNSYRALNSPLHF.

This clone was observed a few times. The V gene is TRBV28, the J gene TRBJ2-7; the match to TRBD2 covers 12 bases. The J segment lost 4 bases and the V segment lost 4 bases, leaving 5 bases of the junction unmatched. In germline, CDR1 is MDHEN, CDR2 SYDVKM. The CDR3 is made up of 15 amino acids. The CDR3 bases are TGTGCCAGCAGTTCCCCGACTAGCGGGGGTTACGAGCAGTACGTC. Amino acid sequence: CASSSPTSGGYEQYV.

The V and J genes are TRBV19 and TRBJ2-1, with 12 bases that match TRBD2. This CDR3 has 16 residues. Germline trimming cut 4 bases from V and 4 bases from J; bases unmatched to any gene: 5. Germline lookup yields CDR1 LNHDA and CDR2 SQIVND (reference sequence). CDR3 bases: TGTGCCAGTAGTACTAGCGGGGGGGCCGGGTACAATGAGCAGTTCTTC. Its protein is CASSTSGGAGYNEQFF.

This chain connects TRBV28 to TRBJ1-5; no definite D call. Germline V gives CDR1 MDHEN, CDR2 SYDVKM. Trimming removed 6 bases at V and 5 bases at J, with 8 bases between. This CDR3 is 12 amino acids long. CDR3 coding DNA: TGTGCCAGCAGCACGCCGGATCAGCCCCAGCATTTT. Amino acid sequence: CASSTPDQPQHF.

This sequence joins TRBV19 and TRBJ1-6; weak D call: TRBD1 (6 bases). Germline CDR1 and CDR2: LNHDA and SQIVND (reference sequence). The CDR3 is 14 amino acids. V gave up 3 bases and J gave up 4 bases, with 7 bases separating them. CDR3 DNA sequence: TGTGCCAGTAGTATTGGACAGTATAATTCACCCCTCCACTTT. This codes for CASSIGQYNSPLHF. The whole variable domain, filled in from reference TRBV19 and TRBJ1-6, reads DGGITQSPKYLFRKEGQNVTLSCEQNLNHDAMYWYRQDPGQGLRLIYYSQIVNDFQKGDIAEGYSVSREKKESFPLTVTSAQKNPTAFYLCASSIGQYNSPLHFGNGTRLTVT.

Only a few counts were recorded for this clone. This CDR3 is CASSSGLPGLASNNEQFF. Written as DNA, the CDR3 is TGTGCCAGCAGCAGCGGGCTACCGGGACTAGCAAGCAATAATGAGCAGTTCTTC. The J gene is TRBJ2-1, the V gene TRBV5-4; 9 bases fit TRBD2. CDR3 size: 18 residues. V was pared by 4 bases and J by 7 bases, with 18 bases of the junction left unmatched. CDR1 and CDR2 (germline): SGHNT, YYREEE (reference sequence).

The chain is built from TRBV7-2 and TRBJ1-4; 7 positions agree with TRBD1. There are 14 residues in the CDR3. Germline CDR1 is SGHTA and CDR2 is FQGNSA. With 6 bases clipped from V and 2 bases from J, the junction kept 3 bases outside the gene matches. The CDR3 nucleotides are TGTGCCAGCAGGTTACAGGGGACTAATGAAAAACTGTTTTTT. Amino acids: CASRLQGTNEKLFF.

This clone was detected only a few times. The V gene is TRBV28, the J gene TRBJ1-2; the match to TRBD1 covers 7 bases. V gave up 3 bases and J gave up 4 bases; unmatched junction bases: 5. From germline, CDR1 is MDHEN and CDR2 SYDVKM. The CDR3 sequence is 14 residues long. The DNA of the CDR3 is TGTGCCAGCAGTTTCCCGGGACAGCTCTATGGCTACACCTTC. It translates to CASSFPGQLYGYTF.

CDR3 amino acids: CASSPRFESGELFF. CDR3 bases: TGTGCCAGCAGCCCACGGTTTGAGAGCGGGGAGCTGTTTTTT. The gene calls are TRBV9 and TRBJ2-2; D uncertain. Between the trimmed V and J ends, which lost 4 bases and 7 bases, there was a span of 14 bases. CDR3 length: 14 residues. CDR1 and CDR2 from the germline V gene are SGDLS and YYNGEE.

A few counts support this clone. The chain combines TRBV19 with TRBJ2-1, with TRBD1 matching 9 bases. The germline gives CDR1 LNHDA, CDR2 SQIVND (reference sequence). The V gene end was trimmed by 4 bases and the J gene end by 2 bases; junction bases not matched to a gene: 0. The CDR3 runs to 14 residues. Here the CDR3 DNA reads TGTGCCAGTAGTAGGGACAGGGCCTACAATGAGCAGTTCTTC. This encodes CASSRDRAYNEQFF.

The gene calls are TRBV7-8 and TRBJ1-1, with D possibly TRBD1 on 6 matching bases. The length of the CDR3 is 15 residues. V lost 5 bases to trimming and J lost 0 bases, with 13 bases between them. CDR1 and CDR2 from the germline V gene are SGHVS and FQNEAQ. CDR3 sequence (DNA): TGTGCCAGCAGCCCCCGGGACATGCTGAACACTGAAGCTTTCTTT. Translating gives CASSPRDMLNTEAFF. The whole variable domain, remainder taken from reference TRBV7-8 and TRBJ1-1, is GAGVSQSPRYKVAKRGQDVALRCDPISGHVSLFWYQQALGQGPEFLTYFQNEAQLDKSGLPSDRFFAERPEGSVSTLKIQRTQQEDSAVYLCASSPRDMLNTEAFFGQGTRLTVV.

This clone has a single count. This rearrangement joins TRBV4-3 to TRBJ2-1, with TRBD2 matching 9 bases. Germline V gene lookup returns CDR1 LGHNA and CDR2 YSLEER. With 1 base clipped from V and 7 bases from J, the junction kept 8 bases outside the gene matches. The CDR3 extends over 16 amino acids. In DNA form, the CDR3 reads TGCGCCAGCAGCCAAGGTCTTGCGGGGGGGGAGAATGAGCAGTTCTTC. Translation: CASSQGLAGGENEQFF.

This rearrangement joins TRBV4-1 to TRBJ1-6; D is unclear. The CDR3 runs 15 residues. Trimming cost V 6 bases and J 4 bases, with 13 bases left between them. The germline V gene has CDR1 MGHRA and CDR2 YSYEKL. CDR3 DNA: TGCGCCAGCAGGTCGGTGACACCGTATAATTCACCCCTCCACTTT. Residues: CASRSVTPYNSPLHF.

This chain connects TRBV4-1 to TRBJ1-4; D unresolved. Germline V gene data show CDR1 as MGHRA and CDR2 as YSYEKL. The CDR3 has 16 residues. The V gene lost 1 base and the J gene lost 3 bases, with 12 bases spanning the gap. The CDR3 sequence: CASSQAVGMANEKLFF. CDR3 nucleotides: TGCGCCAGCAGCCAAGCGGTCGGGATGGCTAATGAAAAACTGTTTTTT.

The chain joins TRBV5-6 to TRBJ1-1; D gene unclear. Germline loops: CDR1 SGHDT, CDR2 YYEEEE. The length of the CDR3 is 16 residues. Trimming cost V 1 base and J 3 bases, with 16 bases left between them. The CDR3 DNA reads as TGTGCCAGCAGCTTGAGGAGGACTCAATGGGACACTGAAGCTTTCTTT. Amino acids: CASSLRRTQWDTEAFF.

The chain carries TRBV7-9 and TRBJ2-7; 8 bases align to TRBD1. Germline CDR1 is SEHNR and CDR2 is FQNEAQ (reference sequence). The length of the CDR3 is 13 residues. V lost 3 bases and J lost 6; bases outside the gene matches: 4. This chain's CDR3 is CASSFFTGGEQYV. The CDR3 DNA reads as TGTGCCAGCAGCTTCTTCACAGGGGGCGAGCAGTACGTC.